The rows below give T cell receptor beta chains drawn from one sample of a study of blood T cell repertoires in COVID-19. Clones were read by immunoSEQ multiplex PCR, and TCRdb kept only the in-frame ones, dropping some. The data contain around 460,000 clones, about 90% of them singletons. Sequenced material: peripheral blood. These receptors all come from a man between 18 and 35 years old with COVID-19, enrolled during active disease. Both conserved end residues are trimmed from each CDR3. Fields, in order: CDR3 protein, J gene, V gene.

CDR3: ASSLASGGGNEKLF
J: TRBJ1-4
V: TRBV5-4

CDR3: ASSQGGRPQH
J: TRBJ1-5
V: TRBV3-1/TRBV3-2

CDR3: ASSPGPRLSYEQY
J: TRBJ2-7
V: TRBV11-3

CDR3: ASRPGLAYNEQF
J: TRBJ2-1
V: TRBV6-5

CDR3: ASGSTDITEAF
J: TRBJ1-1
V: TRBV27

CDR3: ASSLAGIENIQY
J: TRBJ2-4
V: TRBV7-9

CDR3: ASSLGSNTEAF
J: TRBJ1-1
V: TRBV19

CDR3: ASSEIQITYEQY
J: TRBJ2-7
V: TRBV6-1

CDR3: ASSLIGGEYNEQF
J: TRBJ2-1
V: TRBV5-1

CDR3: ASSLDRAGSYEQY
J: TRBJ2-7
V: TRBV5-4

CDR3: ASSRGGTEAF
J: TRBJ1-1
V: TRBV13

CDR3: ASSFGPNYEQY
J: TRBJ2-7
V: TRBV7-3

CDR3: ASSITGGDQPQH
J: TRBJ1-5
V: TRBV19

CDR3: ASSSLSSYNEQF
J: TRBJ2-1
V: TRBV27

CDR3: ASSLSPGGTQY
J: TRBJ2-3
V: TRBV7-9

CDR3: ASSLDRFPRQSGANVLT
J: TRBJ2-6
V: TRBV11-2

CDR3: ASSYYQSPGMGYT
J: TRBJ1-2
V: TRBV7-9